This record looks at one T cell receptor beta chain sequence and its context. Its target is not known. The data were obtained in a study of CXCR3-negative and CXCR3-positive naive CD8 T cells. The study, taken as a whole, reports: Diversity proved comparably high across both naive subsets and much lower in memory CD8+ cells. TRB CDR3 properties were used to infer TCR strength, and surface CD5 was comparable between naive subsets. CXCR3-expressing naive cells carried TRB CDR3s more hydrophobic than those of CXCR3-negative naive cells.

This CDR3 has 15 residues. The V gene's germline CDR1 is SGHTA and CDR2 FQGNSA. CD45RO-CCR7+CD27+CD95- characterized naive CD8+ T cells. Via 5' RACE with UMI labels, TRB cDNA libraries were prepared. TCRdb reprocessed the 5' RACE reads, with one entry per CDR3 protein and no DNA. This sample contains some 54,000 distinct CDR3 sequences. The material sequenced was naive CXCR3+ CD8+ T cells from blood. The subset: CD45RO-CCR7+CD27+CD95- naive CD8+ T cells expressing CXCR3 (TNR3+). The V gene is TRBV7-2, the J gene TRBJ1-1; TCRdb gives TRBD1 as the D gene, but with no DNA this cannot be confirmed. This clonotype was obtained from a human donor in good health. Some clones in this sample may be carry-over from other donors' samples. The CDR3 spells CASSPQTGMNSEAFF. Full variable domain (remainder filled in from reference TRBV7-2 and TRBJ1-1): GAGVSQSPSNKVTEKGKDVELRCDPISGHTALYWYRQSLGQGLEFLIYFQGNSAPDKSGLPSDRFSAERTGGSVSTLTIQRTQQEDSAVYLCASSPQTGMNSEAFFGQGTRLTVV.